This TCR beta chain was sequenced in a study of T-cell reconstitution after alpha-beta-depleted transplantation in children. General observations from the study: Surviving recipient T cells and thymic progenitors produced the high day-60 TCRbeta diversity seen in some patients. T-cell counts and diversity were attributed mostly to newly produced T cells one year after transplant. Two months or so post-transplant, alpha-beta T cells reportedly derived from several hundred expanded graft clones.

Germline values: CDR1 SGHVS, CDR2 FNYEAQ. The CDR3 sequence is 16 residues long. The V end lost 6 bases, the J end lost 2 bases, and 20 bases lay between the germline ends. The TCRbeta library was prepared with unique molecular identifiers. MiXCR was run by TCRdb on the PCR reads, yielding one entry per CDR3 protein. Among 900,000 or so distinct CDR3 sequences listed, about 16% were seen once. This clonotype has a handful of counts. Antigen specificity is unknown. The sample in question was PBMCs, mostly from graft donor cells, obtained 360 days after TCRalphabeta/CD19-depleted stem cell transplant. This sequence originates from a male patient younger than 18 who had a stem cell transplant for acute lymphoblastic leukemia, so the T cells may come from the graft donor. The chain recombines TRBV7-6 with TRBJ2-7; D is unresolved. CDR3 DNA: TGTGCCAGCAGTTTTAGGTTCGCGGTTCAGACCTACGAGCAGTACTTC. Translating it yields CASSFRFAVQTYEQYF.